The text below deals with one TCR beta chain. This entry belongs to a study of technical replicates of blood from a handful of donors. Profiled with immunoSEQ multiplex PCR; TCRdb holds only in-frame clones, not every one. The data contain 65,000 to 80,000 clones, under 99% of them singletons. CDR3 size: 16 residues. Germline CDR1 is SGDLS and CDR2 is YYNGEE. J lost 8 bases, V lost 3 bases, and 14 bases had no gene match. This chain uses TRBV9 with TRBJ2-1; 7 nucleotides align to TRBD1. This TCR came from a human donor in good health. Source material: T cells isolated from PBMCs. The CDR3 DNA is TGTGCCAGCAGCGGAGAAGCCTTAGGGGGCTCGCATGAGCAGTTCTTC. Translated: CASSGEALGGSHEQFF.